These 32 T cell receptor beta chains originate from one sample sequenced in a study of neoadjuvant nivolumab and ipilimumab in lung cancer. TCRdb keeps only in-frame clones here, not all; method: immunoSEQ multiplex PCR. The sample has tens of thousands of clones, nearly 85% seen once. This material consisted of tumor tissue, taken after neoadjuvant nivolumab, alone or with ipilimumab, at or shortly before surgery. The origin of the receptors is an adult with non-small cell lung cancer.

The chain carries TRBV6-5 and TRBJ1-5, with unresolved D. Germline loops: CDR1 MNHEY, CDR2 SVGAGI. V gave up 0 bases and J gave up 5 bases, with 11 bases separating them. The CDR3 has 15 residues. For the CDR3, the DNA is TGTGCCAGCAGTTACTCCGGGCCGGGGTATCAGCCCCAGCATTTT. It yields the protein CASSYSGPGYQPQHF.

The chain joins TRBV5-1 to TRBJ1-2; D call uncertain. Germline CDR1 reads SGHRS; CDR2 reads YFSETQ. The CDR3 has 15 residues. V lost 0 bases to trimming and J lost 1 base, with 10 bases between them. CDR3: CASSLAAVGNYGYTF. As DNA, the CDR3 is TGCGCCAGCAGCTTGGCCGCCGTGGGTAACTATGGCTACACCTTC.

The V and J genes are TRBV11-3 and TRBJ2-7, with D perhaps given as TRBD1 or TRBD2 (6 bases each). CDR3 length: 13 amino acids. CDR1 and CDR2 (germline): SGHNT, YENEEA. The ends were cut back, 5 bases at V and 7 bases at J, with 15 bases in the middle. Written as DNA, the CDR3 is TGTGCCAGCAGCCCAAGGGGGGTGGGGGAGCAGTACTTC. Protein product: CASSPRGVGEQYF. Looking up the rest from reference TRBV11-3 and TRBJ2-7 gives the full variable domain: EAGVVQSPRYKIIEKKQPVAFWCNPISGHNTLYWYLQNLGQGPELLIRYENEEAVDDSQLPKDRFSAERLKGVDSTLKIQPAELGDSAVYLCASSPRGVGEQYFGPGTRLTVT.

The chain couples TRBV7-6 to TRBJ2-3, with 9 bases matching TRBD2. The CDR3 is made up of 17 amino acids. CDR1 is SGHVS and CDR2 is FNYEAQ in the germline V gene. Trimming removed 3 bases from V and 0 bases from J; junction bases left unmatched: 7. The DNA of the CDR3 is TGTGCCAGCAGCTTCGGCCTAGCGGGACGTAGCACAGATACGCAGTATTTT. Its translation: CASSFGLAGRSTDTQYF.

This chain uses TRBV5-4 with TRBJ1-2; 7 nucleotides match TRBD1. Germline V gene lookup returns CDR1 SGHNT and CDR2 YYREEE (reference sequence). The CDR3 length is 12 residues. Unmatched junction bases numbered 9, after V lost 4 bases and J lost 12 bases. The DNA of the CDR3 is TGTGCCAGCAGCCCTCGGACAGGATTGAACACCTTC. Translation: CASSPRTGLNTF.

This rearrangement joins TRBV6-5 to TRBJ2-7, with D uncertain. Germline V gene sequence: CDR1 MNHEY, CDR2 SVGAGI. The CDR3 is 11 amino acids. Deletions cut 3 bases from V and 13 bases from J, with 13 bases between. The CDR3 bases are TGTGCCAGCAGTTATTTCCTCTGGGAATACTTC. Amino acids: CASSYFLWEYF.

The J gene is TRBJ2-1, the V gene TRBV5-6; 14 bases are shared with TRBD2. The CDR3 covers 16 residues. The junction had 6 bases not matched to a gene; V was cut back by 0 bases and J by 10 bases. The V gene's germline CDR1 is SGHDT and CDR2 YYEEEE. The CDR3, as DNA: TGTGCCAGCAGCTTGGTCGGGACTAGCGGGAGTTGGGAGCAGTTCTTC. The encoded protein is CASSLVGTSGSWEQFF.

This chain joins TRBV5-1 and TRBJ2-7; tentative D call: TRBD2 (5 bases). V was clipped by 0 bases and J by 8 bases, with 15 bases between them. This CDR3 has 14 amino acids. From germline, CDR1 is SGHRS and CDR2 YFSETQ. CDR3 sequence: CASSLGAVGQQQYF. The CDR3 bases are TGCGCCAGCAGCTTGGGAGCGGTCGGCCAGCAGCAGTACTTC.

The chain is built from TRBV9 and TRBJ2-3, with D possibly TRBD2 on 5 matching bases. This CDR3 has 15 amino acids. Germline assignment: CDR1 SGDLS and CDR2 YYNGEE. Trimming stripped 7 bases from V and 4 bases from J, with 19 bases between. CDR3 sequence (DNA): TGTGCCAGCGGCAGACTACCGTTTATTCCAGATACGCAGTATTTT. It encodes CASGRLPFIPDTQYF.

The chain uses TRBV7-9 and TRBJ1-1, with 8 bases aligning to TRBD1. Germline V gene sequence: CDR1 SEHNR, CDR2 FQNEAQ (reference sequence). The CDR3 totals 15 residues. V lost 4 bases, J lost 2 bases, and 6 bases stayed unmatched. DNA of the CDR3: TGTGCCAGCAGCTCAAGCGGACAGGGAAACACTGAAGCTTTCTTT. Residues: CASSSSGQGNTEAFF.

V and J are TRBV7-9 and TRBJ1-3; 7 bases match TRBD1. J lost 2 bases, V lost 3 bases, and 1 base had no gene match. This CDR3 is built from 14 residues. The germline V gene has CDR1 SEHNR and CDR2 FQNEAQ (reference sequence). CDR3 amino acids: CASSLTGTGNTIYF. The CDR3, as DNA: TGTGCCAGCAGCTTGACAGGGACTGGAAACACCATATATTTT.

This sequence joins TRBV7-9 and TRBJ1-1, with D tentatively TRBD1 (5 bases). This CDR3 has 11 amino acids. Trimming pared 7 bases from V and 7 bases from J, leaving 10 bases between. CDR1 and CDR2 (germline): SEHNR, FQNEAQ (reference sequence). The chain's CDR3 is CASTSGGEAFF. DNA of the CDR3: TGTGCCAGCACGTCCGGGGGTGAAGCTTTCTTT.

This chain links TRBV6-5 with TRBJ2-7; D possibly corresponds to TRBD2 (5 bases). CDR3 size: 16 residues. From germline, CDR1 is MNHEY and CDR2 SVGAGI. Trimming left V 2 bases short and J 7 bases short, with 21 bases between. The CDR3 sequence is CASSYARALLTGEQYF. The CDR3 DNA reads TGTGCCAGCAGTTACGCGCGGGCCCTCCTAACGGGGGAGCAGTACTTC.

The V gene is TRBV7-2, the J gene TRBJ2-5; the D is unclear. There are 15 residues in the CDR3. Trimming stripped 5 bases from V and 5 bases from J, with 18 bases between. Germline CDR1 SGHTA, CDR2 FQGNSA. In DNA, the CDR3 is TGTGCCAGCAGCCCCTCACAGCACCCCGGGGAGACCCAGTACTTC. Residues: CASSPSQHPGETQYF.

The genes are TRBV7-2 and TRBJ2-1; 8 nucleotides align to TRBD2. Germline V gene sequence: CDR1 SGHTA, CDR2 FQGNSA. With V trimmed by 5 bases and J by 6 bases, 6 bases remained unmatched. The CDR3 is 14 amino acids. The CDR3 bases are TGTGCCAGCAGCCGGGGCCGGGGGGGCAATGAGCAGTTCTTC. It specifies CASSRGRGGNEQFF.

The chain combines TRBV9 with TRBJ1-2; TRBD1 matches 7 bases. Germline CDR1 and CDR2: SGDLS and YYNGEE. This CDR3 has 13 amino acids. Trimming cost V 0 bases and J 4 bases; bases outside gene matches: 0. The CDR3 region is CASSVGDSYGYTF. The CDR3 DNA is TGTGCCAGCAGCGTAGGGGACAGCTATGGCTACACCTTC.

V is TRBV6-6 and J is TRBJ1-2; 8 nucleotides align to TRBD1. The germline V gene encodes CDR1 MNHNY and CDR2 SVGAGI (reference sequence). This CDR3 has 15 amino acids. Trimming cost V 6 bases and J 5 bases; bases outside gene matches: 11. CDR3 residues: CASSHGQGLKYGYTF. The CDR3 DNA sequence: TGTGCCAGCAGCCACGGACAGGGACTTAAATATGGCTACACCTTC.

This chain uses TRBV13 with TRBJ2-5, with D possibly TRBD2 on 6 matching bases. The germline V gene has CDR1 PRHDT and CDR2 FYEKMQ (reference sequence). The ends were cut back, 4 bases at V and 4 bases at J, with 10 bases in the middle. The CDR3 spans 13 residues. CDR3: CASSSGSGETQYF. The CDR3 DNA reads TGTGCCAGCAGCTCCGGGAGTGGAGAGACCCAGTACTTC.

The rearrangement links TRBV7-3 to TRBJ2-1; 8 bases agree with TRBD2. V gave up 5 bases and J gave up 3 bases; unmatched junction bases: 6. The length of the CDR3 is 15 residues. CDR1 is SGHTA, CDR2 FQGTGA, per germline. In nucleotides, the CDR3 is TGTGCCAGCAGCCCGGGGGGGGTAGGCTACAATGAGCAGTTCTTC. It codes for CASSPGGVGYNEQFF.

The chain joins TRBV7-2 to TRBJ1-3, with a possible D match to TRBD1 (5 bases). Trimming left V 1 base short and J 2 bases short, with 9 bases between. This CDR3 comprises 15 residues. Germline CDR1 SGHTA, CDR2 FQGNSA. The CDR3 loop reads CASSLEARAGNTIYF. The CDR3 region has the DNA TGTGCCAGCAGCTTAGAGGCCAGGGCTGGAAACACCATATATTTT. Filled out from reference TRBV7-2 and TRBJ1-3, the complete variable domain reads GAGVSQSPSNKVTEKGKDVELRCDPISGHTALYWYRQSLGQGLEFLIYFQGNSAPDKSGLPSDRFSAERTGGSVSTLTIQRTQQEDSAVYLCASSLEARAGNTIYFGEGSWLTVV.

The CDR3 region is CASSLVPLLYEQYF. CDR3 in DNA: TGTGCCAGCAGCTTAGTCCCATTACTCTACGAGCAGTACTTC. The rearrangement joins TRBV11-3 to TRBJ2-7; unclear D gene. V lost 1 base to trimming and J lost 3 bases, with 10 bases between them. Germline V gene data show CDR1 as SGHNT and CDR2 as YENEEA. CDR3 length: 14 residues.

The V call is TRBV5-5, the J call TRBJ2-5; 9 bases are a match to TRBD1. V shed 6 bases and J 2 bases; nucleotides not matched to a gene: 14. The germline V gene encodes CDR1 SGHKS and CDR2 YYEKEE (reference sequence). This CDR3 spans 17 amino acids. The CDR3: CASKRDRDPPSQETQYF. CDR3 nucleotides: TGTGCCAGCAAAAGGGACAGGGACCCACCTTCGCAAGAGACCCAGTACTTC. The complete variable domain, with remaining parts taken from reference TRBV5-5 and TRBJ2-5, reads DAGVTQSPTHLIKTRGQQVTLRCSPISGHKSVSWYQQVLGQGPQFIFQYYEKEERGRGNFPDRFSARQFPNYSSELNVNALLLGDSALYLCASKRDRDPPSQETQYFGPGTRLLVL.

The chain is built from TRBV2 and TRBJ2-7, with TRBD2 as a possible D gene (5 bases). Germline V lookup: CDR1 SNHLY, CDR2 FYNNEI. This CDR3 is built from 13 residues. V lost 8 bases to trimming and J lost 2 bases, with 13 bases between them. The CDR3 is CASLGAVAYEQYF. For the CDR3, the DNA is TGTGCCAGCCTAGGAGCGGTAGCCTACGAGCAGTACTTC.

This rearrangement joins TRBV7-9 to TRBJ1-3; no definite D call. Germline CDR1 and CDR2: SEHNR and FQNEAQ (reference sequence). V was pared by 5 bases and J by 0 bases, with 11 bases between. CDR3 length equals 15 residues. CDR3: CASSAQTTSGNTIYF. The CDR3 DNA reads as TGTGCCAGCAGCGCACAGACGACCTCTGGAAACACCATATATTTT. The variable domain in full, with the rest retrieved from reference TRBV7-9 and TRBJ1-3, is DTGVSQNPRHKITKRGQNVTFRCDPISEHNRLYWYRQTLGQGPEFLTYFQNEAQLEKSRLLSDRFSAERPKGSFSTLEIQRTEQGDSAMYLCASSAQTTSGNTIYFGEGSWLTVV.

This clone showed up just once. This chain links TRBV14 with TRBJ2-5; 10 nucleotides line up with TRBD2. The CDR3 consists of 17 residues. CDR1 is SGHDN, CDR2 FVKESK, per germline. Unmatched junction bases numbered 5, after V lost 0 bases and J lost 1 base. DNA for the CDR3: TGTGCCAGCAGCCAAGATCGAGCGGGAGGGTTCCAAGAGACCCAGTACTTC. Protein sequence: CASSQDRAGGFQETQYF.

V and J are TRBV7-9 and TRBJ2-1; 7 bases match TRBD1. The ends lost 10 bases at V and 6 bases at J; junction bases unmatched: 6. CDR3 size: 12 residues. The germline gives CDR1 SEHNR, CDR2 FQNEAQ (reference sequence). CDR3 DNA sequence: TGTGCCACCCACCCAGGGGGCAATGAGCAGTTCTTC. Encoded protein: CATHPGGNEQFF. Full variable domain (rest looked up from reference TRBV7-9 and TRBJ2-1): DTGVSQNPRHKITKRGQNVTFRCDPISEHNRLYWYRQTLGQGPEFLTYFQNEAQLEKSRLLSDRFSAERPKGSFSTLEIQRTEQGDSAMYLCATHPGGNEQFFGPGTRLTVL.

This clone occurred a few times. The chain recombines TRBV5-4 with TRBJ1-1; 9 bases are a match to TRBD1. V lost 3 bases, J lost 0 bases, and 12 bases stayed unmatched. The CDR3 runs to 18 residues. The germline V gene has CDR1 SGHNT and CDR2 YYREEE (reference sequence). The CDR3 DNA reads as TGTGCCAGCAGCTCACGGGACAGGGCCCCGAGTATGAACACTGAAGCTTTCTTT. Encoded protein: CASSSRDRAPSMNTEAFF.

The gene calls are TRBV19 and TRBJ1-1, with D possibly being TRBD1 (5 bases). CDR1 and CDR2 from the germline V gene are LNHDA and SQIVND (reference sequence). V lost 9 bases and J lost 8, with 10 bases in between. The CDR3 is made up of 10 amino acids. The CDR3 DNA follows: TGTGCCAGCCGACAGAGAGAAGCTTTCTTT. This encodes CASRQREAFF.

The CDR3 sequence is CASSLGGTGGTDTQYF. As DNA, the CDR3 is TGTGCCAGCAGCTTAGGGGGGACAGGGGGCACAGATACGCAGTATTTT. The chain is built from TRBV11-3 and TRBJ2-3, with TRBD1 matching 10 bases. The CDR3 sequence is 16 residues long. The trim removed 1 base at V and 1 base at J, leaving 2 bases unmatched. Germline V gives CDR1 SGHNT, CDR2 YENEEA.

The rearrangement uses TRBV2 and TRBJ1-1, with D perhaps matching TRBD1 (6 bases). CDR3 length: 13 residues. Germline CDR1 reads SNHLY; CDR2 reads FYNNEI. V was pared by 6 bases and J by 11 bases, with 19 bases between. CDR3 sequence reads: CASSGLGGPAAFF. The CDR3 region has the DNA TGTGCCAGCAGCGGACTTGGGGGGCCAGCGGCTTTCTTT.

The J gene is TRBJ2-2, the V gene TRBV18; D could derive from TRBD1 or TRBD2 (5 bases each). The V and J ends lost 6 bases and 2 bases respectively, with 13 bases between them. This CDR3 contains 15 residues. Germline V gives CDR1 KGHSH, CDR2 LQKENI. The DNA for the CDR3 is TGTGCCAGCTCCCAACGGGACGGAAACACCGGGGAGCTGTTTTTT. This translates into CASSQRDGNTGELFF.

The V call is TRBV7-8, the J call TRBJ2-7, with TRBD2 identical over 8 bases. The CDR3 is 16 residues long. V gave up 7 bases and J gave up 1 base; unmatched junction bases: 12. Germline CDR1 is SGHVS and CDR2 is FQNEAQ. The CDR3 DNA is TGTGCCAGCACCCCATTTGCGGGGGGATCATCCTACGAGCAGTACTTC. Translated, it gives CASTPFAGGSSYEQYF.